This TCR beta chain was sequenced in a study of T cell repertoires in cytomegalovirus infection. Study-wide context: TCR beta signatures that were public indicated CMV infection and matching HLA type. General study results and limits: Predominance within the ex vivo response was attributable to HLA-C-restricted CMV-specific TCR beta clonotypes. The study identified carriers of CMV plus the relevant HLA from cumulative public TCR beta family frequency.

This clonotype counts as large (0.1 to 1%). Its antigen is still unknown. This CDR3 region has 13 residues. The germline CDR1 and CDR2 sequences are LNHNV and YYDKDF (reference sequence). V lost 3 bases and J lost 5, with 10 bases in between. TCRdb re-derived calls from the reads in MiXCR, one entry per CDR3 protein. The sample has around 240,000 distinct CDR3 sequences; over 20% are singletons. The chain couples TRBV15 to TRBJ2-5, with D unclear. The sequencing input was CD8+ T cells from PBMCs. The origin of this receptor is a human donor in good health (CMV status not recorded). Some clones in this sample may be carry-over from other donors' samples. This CDR3 is CATSSHAGETQYF. As DNA, the CDR3 is TGTGCCACCAGCAGTCATGCCGGCGAGACCCAGTACTTC.